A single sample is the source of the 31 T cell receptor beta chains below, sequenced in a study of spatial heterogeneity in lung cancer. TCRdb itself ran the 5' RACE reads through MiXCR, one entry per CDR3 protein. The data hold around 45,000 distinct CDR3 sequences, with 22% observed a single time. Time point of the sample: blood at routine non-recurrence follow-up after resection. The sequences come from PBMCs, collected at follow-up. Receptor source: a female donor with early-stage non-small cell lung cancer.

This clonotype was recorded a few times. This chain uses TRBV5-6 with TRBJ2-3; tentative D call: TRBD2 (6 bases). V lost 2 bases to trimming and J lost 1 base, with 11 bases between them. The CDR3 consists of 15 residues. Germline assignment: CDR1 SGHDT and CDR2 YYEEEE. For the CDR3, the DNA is TGTGCCAGCAGCTTCCAGCCTAGCGGCACAGATACGCAGTATTTT. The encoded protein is CASSFQPSGTDTQYF.

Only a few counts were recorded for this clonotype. The CDR3 protein is CASSFVRANTDTQYF. For the CDR3, the DNA is TGCGCCAGCAGCTTTGTGAGGGCCAACACAGATACGCAGTATTTT. The chain recombines TRBV5-1 with TRBJ2-3; D is possibly TRBD2 (5 bases). Germline V gene lookup returns CDR1 SGHRS and CDR2 YFSETQ. This CDR3 has 15 amino acids. V was shortened by 2 bases and J by 2 bases, with 12 bases between the two germline ends. The entire variable domain, with the rest obtained from reference TRBV5-1 and TRBJ2-3, is as follows: KAGVTQTPRYLIKTRGQQVTLSCSPISGHRSVSWYQQTPGQGLQFLFEYFSETQRNKGNFPGRFSGRQFSNSRSEMNVSTLELGDSALYLCASSFVRANTDTQYFGPGTRLTVL.

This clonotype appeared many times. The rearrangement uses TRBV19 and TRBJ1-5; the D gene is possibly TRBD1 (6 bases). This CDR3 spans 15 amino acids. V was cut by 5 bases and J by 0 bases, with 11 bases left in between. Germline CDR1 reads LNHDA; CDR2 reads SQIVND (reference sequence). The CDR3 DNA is TGTGCCAGTAGTGGGGGCACCCATAGCAATCAGCCCCAGCATTTT. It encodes CASSGGTHSNQPQHF.

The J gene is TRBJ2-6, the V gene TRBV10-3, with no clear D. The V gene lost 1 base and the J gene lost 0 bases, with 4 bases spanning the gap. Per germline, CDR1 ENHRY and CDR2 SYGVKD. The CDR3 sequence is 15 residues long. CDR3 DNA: TGTGCCATCAGTGAGTTGAACTCTGGGGCCAACGTCCTGACTTTC. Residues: CAISELNSGANVLTF.

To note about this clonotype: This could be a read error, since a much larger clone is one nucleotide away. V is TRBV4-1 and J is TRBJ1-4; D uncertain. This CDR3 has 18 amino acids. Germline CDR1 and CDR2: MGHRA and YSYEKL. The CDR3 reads CASSLTPLPGRLNEKMFF. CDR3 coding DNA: TGCGCCAGCAGCCTGACCCCCCTTCCCGGACGGCTTAATGAAAAAATGTTTTTT.

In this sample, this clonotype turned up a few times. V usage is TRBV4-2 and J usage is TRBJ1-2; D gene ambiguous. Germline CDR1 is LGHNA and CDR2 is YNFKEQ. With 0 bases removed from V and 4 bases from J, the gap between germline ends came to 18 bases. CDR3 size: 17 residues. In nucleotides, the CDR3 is TGTGCCAGCAGCCAAGATCTCGACATGAGGGCGTCCTATGGCTACACCTTC. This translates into CASSQDLDMRASYGYTF.

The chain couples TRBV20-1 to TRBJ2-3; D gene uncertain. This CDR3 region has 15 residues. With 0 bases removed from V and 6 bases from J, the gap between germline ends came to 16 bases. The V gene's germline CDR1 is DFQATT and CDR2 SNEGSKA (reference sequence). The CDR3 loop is CSARDRNRQWDTQYF. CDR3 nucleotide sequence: TGCAGTGCTAGAGATCGGAATAGGCAATGGGATACGCAGTATTTT.

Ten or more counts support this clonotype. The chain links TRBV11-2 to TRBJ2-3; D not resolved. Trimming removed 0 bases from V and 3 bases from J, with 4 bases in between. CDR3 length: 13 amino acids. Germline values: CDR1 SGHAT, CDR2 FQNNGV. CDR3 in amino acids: CASSLDWTDTQYF. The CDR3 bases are TGTGCCAGCAGCTTAGATTGGACAGATACGCAGTATTTT.

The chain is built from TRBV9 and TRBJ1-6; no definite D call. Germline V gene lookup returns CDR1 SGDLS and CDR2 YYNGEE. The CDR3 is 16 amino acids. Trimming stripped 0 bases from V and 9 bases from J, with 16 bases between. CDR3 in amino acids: CASSVEGSATISPLHF. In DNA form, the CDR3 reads TGTGCCAGCAGCGTAGAGGGCAGCGCTACAATTTCACCCCTCCACTTT.

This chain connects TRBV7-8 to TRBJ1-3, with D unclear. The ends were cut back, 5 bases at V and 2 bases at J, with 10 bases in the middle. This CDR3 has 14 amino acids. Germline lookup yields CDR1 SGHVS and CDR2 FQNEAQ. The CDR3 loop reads CASSPRRTGNTIYF. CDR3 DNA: TGTGCCAGCAGCCCTAGACGAACTGGAAACACCATATATTTT.

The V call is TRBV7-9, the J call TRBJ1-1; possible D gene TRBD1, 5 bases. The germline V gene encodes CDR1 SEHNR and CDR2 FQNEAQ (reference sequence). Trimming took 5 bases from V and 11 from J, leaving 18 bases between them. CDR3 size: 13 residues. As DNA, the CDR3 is TGTGCCAGCAGCGCCCAGGGCCAAGTTGAGGCTTTCTTT. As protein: CASSAQGQVEAFF.

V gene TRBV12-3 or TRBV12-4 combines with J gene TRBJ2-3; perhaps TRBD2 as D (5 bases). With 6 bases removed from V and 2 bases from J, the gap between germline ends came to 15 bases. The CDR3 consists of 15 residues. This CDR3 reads CASRSPGIFTDTQYF. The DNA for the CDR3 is TGTGCCAGCAGATCTCCGGGAATATTCACAGATACGCAGTATTTT.

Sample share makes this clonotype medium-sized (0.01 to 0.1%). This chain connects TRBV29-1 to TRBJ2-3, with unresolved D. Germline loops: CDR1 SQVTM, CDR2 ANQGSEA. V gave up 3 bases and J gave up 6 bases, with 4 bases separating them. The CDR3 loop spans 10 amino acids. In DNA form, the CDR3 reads TGCAGCGTTGATACGGATACGCAGTATTTT. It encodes CSVDTDTQYF.

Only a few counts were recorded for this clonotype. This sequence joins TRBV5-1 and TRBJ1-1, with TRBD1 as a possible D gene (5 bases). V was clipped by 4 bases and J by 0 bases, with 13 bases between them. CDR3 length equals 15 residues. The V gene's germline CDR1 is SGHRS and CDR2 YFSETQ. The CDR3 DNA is TGCGCCAGCAGCACGGACACAGGCATGAACACTGAAGCTTTCTTT. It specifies CASSTDTGMNTEAFF.

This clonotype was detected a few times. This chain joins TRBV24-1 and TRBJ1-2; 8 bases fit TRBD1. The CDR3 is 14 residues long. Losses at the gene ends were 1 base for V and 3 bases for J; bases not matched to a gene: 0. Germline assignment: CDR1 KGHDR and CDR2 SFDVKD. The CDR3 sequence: CATSDLQGDYGYTF. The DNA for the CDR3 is TGTGCCACCAGTGATTTACAGGGGGACTATGGCTACACCTTC.

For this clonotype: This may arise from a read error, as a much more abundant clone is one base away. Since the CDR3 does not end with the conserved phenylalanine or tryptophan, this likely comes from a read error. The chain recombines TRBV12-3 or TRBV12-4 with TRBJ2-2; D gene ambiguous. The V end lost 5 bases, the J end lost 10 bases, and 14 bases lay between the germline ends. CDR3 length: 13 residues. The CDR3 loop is CASSLGPVLELFS. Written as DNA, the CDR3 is TGTGCCAGCAGTCTCGGACCCGTCTTGGAGCTGTTTTCT.

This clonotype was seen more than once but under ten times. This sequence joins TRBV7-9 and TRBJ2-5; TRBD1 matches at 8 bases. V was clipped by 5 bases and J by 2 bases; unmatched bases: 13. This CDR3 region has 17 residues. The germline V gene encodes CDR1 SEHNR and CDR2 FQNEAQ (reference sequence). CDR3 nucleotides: TGTGCCAGCAGCCCCTGGGGAGGACAGGGACCGCAAGAGACCCAGTACTTC. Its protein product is CASSPWGGQGPQETQYF.

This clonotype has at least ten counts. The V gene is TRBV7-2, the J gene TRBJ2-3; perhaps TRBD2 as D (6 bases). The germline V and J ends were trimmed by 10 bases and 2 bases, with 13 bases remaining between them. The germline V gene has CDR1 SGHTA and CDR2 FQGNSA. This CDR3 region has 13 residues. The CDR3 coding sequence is TGTGCCACCTCAAGGGACTTCACAGATACGCAGTATTTT. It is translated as CATSRDFTDTQYF. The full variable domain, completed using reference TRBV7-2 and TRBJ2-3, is GAGVSQSPSNKVTEKGKDVELRCDPISGHTALYWYRQSLGQGLEFLIYFQGNSAPDKSGLPSDRFSAERTGGSVSTLTIQRTQQEDSAVYLCATSRDFTDTQYFGPGTRLTVL.

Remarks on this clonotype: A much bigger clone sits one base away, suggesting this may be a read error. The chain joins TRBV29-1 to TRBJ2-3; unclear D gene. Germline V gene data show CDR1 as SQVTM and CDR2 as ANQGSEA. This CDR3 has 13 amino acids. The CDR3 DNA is TGCAGCGTTGTGGTCACGGGCGCAGATACGCGGTATTTT. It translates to CSVVVTGADTRYF.

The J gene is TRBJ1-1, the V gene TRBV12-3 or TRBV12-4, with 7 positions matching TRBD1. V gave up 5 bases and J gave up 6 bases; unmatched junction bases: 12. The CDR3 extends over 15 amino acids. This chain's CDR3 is CASSPRTGQEAEAFF. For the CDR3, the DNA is TGTGCCAGCAGTCCCAGGACAGGTCAAGAGGCTGAAGCTTTCTTT.

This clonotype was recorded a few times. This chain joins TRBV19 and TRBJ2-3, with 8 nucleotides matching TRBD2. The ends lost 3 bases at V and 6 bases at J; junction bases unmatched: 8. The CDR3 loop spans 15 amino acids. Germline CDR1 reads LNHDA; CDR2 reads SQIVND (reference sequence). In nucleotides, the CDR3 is TGTGCCAGTAGTATGACGGGAGGGCCGGAGGATACGCAGTATTTT. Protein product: CASSMTGGPEDTQYF.

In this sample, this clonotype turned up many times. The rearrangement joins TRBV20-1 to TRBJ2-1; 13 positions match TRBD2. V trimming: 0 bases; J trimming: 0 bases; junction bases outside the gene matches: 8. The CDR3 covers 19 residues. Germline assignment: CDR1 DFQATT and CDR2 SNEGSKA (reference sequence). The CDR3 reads CSARDRLAGGFRSYNEQFF. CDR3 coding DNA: TGCAGTGCTAGAGATCGACTAGCGGGGGGCTTCCGCTCCTACAATGAGCAGTTCTTC.

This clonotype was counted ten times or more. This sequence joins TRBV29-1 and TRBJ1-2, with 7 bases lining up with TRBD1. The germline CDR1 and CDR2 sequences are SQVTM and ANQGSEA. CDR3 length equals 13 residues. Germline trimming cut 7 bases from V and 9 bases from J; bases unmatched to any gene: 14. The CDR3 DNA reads TGCAGCGCACTCCGGTCAGGGGGGGACAGCTACACCTTC. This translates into CSALRSGGDSYTF.

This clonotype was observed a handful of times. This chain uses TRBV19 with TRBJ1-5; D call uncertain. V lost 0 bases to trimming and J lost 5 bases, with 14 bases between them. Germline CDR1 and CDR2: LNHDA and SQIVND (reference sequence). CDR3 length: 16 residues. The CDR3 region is CASSIEAASYYQPQHF. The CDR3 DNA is TGTGCCAGTAGTATAGAAGCCGCCAGCTACTATCAGCCCCAGCATTTT.

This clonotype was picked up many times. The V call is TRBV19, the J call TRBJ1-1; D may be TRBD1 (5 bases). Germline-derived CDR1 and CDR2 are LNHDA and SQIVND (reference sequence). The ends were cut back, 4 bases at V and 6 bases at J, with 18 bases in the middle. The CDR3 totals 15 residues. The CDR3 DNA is TGTGCCAGTAGTAAGGAGGGCCGGGGGAGCGCTGAAGCTTTCTTT. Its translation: CASSKEGRGSAEAFF.

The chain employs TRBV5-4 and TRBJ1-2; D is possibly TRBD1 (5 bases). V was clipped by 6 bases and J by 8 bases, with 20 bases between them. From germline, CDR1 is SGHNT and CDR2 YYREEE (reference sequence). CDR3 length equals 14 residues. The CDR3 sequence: CASTTGEGSAGYTF. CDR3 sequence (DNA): TGTGCCAGCACCACGGGGGAGGGATCGGCGGGCTACACCTTC.

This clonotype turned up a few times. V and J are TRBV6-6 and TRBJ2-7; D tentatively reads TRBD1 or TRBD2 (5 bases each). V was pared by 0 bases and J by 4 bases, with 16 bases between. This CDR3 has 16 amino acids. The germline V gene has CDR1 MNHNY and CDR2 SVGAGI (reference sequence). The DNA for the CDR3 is TGTGCCAGCAGTTACTCGGGGGTATCTGGGAAATACGAGCAGTACTTC. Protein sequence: CASSYSGVSGKYEQYF.

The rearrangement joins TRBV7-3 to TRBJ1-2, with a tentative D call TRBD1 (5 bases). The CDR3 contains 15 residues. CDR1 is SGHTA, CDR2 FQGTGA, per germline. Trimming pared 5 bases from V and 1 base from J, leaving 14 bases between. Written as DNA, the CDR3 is TGTGCCAGCAGCCAAGGTCGGGGCTATAACTATGGCTACACCTTC. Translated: CASSQGRGYNYGYTF.

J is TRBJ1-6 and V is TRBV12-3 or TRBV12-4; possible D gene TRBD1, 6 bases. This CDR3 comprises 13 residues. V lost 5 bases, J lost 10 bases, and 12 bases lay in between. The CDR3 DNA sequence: TGTGCCAGCAGTGGGGCTACAGGGTCACCCCTCCACTTT. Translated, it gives CASSGATGSPLHF.

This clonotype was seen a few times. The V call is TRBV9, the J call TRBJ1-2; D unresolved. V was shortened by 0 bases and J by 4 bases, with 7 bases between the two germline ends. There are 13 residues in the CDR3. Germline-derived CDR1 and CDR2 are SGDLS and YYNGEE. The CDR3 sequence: CASSVDSFYGYTF. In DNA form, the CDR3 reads TGTGCCAGCAGCGTAGACAGCTTCTATGGCTACACCTTC.

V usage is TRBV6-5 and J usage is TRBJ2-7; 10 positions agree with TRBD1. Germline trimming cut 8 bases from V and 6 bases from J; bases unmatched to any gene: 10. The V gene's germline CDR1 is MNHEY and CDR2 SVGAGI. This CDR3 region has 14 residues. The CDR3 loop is CASHLGTGVGEQYF. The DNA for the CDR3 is TGTGCCAGCCACTTAGGGACAGGGGTAGGCGAGCAGTACTTC.